This TCR beta chain comes out of a study of early T cells in non-severe SARS-CoV-2 infection (dated by TCRdb to 2020 to 2022). About the investigation overall: Because TCR sequencing relied on bulk RNA taken from unsorted whole blood, pairing of alpha and beta chains was not possible.

This was a case-control study nested in a cohort of healthcare workers in London, UK, who had nasopharyngeal swab PCR tests and blood samples taken every week. Healthcare workers were enrolled in the week of the UK lockdown, from 23 to 31 March 2020, and were followed every week for up to roughly 16 weeks. Points the paper makes about the study in general: VDJdb matching was skewed toward anti-spike CD8 responses and likely underestimated virus-specific expansions, missing private and CD4 specificities.

Unmatched junction bases come to 7, with V trimmed by 4 bases and J by 10 bases. The germline V gene yields ENHRY for CDR1 and SYGVKD for CDR2. From its cysteine to its phenylalanine, the CDR3 spans 15 amino acids. Just the 45-base CDR3 DNA is kept, in frame starting at base 1. This clonotype has just a few counts. This clone's antigen is unknown. Base quality data are lacking; no much larger clone is found one base away. Library preparation employed 5' RACE. TCRdb lists the instrument as NextSeq 500. The TCR library protocol attached unique molecular identifiers to individual cDNA molecules to correct for sequencing error and PCR bias. TCR alpha and beta chains were both sequenced, and the abundances of alpha and beta sequences in each sample were closely correlated with each other. In the paper's pipeline: V gene, J gene and CDR3 annotation of TCR sequences was performed with Decombinator V4. TCRs were defined as expanded if a significant change between any two time points was detected under a Poisson model with p below 0.0001. Abundances of TCRs were expressed as counts per million after normalisation to the total number of TCRs sequenced in each sample. TRAV1-2 paired with TRAJ12, TRAJ20 or TRAJ33 defined MAIT TCRs, while TRAV10 paired with TRAJ18 defined iNKT TCRs. VDJdb, accessed 1 November 2021, was searched for CMV, EBV and SARS-CoV-2 annotated TCRs, with TCRs annotated for multiple antigens excluded. TCRdb itself trimmed the public reads at Q25 with fastp, ran MiXCR and retained productive beta chains. Rows with a matching CDR3 protein are joined into one entry that keeps the most common DNA and genes. The V and J calls and clone size are TCRdb's, not the authors'. The sample table shows some 110,000 distinct CDR3 sequences, and approximately 15% are seen once. Just over 20% of the sample is held by the ten biggest clonotypes.

The clonotype was recovered from an adult who was a healthcare worker with PCR-confirmed SARS-CoV-2 infection or an uninfected control (not recorded which). Sequenced: whole blood. The chain couples TRBV10-3 to TRBJ1-6, with 10 central nucleotides matching TRBD1. The DNA sequence is TGTGCCATCAGTGGTACCGGGACAGGGGACTCACCCCTCCACTTT. Its amino acids are CAISGTGTGDSPLHF.